The clone carrying this T cell receptor beta chain occurred a few times. This sample was included in a study of cytomegalovirus exposure and HLA in healthy donors. The primer mix had 60 Vbeta and 13 Jbeta primers. Clones were read by immunoSEQ multiplex PCR, and TCRdb kept only the in-frame ones, dropping some. The table includes about 190,000 clones, around 77% detected once. Germline CDR1 reads SNHLY; CDR2 reads FYNNEI. CDR3 length: 24 residues. J was trimmed by 2 bases and V by 8 bases; bases with no gene match: 39. The chain employs TRBV2 and TRBJ2-7; 7 nucleotides align to TRBD2. Sequencing input: PBMCs. The clonotype was recovered from a woman aged 18-29 years in good health and CMV-seronegative. The CDR3 bases are TGTGCCAGCTCGCGAGAGCCATCCGCCGGGCGGGGAGGGTTTCTTAACCAATTTACCTACGAGCAGTACTTC. Translated: CASSREPSAGRGGFLNQFTYEQYF.